This TCR beta chain was found in a study of blood T cell repertoires in COVID-19. Background on the study: Whether acute or convalescent, the COVID-19 samples came from the United States, Italy and Spain. T cells, B-cell-depleted T cells, or PBMCs provided the cDNA or gDNA that served as material.

Trimming took 4 bases from V and 9 from J; bases not matched to a gene: 9. This CDR3 has 14 amino acids. Germline lookup yields CDR1 LNHDA and CDR2 SQIVND (reference sequence). Methods used by the authors: Reference gene primers were amplified, and this amplification served to estimate nucleated cell counts. Measured with immunoSEQ multiplex PCR; TCRdb has only the in-frame clones, and not every one. The V and J calls and clone size were taken over from that table, and D and trimming were inferred from the DNA. The table lists about 250,000 clones, 75% to 90% of them singletons. This chain uses TRBV19 with TRBJ2-5, with 9 bases aligning to TRBD1. What was sequenced was peripheral blood. This TCR was sampled from a young man with acute or convalescent COVID-19. The CDR3 DNA follows: TGTGCCAGTAGTACGACAGGGGGTGGGTCGGCCCAGTACTTC. Residues: CASSTTGGGSAQYF.